What follows are 19 T cell receptor beta chains derived from one specimen sequenced in a study of monozygotic twins with inflammatory bowel disease. TCRdb reworked the 5' RACE reads into one entry per CDR3 protein, no DNA. Listed are more than 300,000 distinct CDR3 sequences; 2.5% to 3% falls within the top ten. Material for sequencing was blood. These TCRs come from a human donor with ulcerative colitis or Crohn's disease, or a healthy co-twin of an affected twin (not recorded which).

The CDR3: CATSHKAGAPGDNEQFF. J is TRBJ2-1 and V is TRBV15; TCRdb indicates TRBD2, and absent DNA this call remains unverified. CDR3 size: 17 residues. Germline CDR1 LNHNV, CDR2 YYDKDF (reference sequence).

This chain's CDR3 is CASSVEGGEQYF. The chain uses TRBV9 and TRBJ2-7; the D gene TCRdb calls, TRBD2, cannot be checked with no DNA. The CDR3 has 12 amino acids. Germline CDR1 is SGDLS and CDR2 is YYNGEE.

The gene calls are TRBV14 and TRBJ1-2. Per the germline V gene, CDR1 is SGHDN and CDR2 is FVKESK. The CDR3 extends over 13 amino acids. CDR3 in amino acids: CASSQDQGPGYTF.

V and J are TRBV20-1 and TRBJ2-7. Germline-derived CDR1 and CDR2 are DFQATT and SNEGSKA (reference sequence). The CDR3 sequence is 15 residues long. The CDR3 region is CSARDRWGRAYEQYF.

The gene calls are TRBV5-1 and TRBJ1-5. The CDR3 contains 14 residues. Germline values: CDR1 SGHRS, CDR2 YFSETQ. CDR3 residues: CASSLDGGNQPQHF.

This rearrangement joins TRBV18 to TRBJ2-1. The length of the CDR3 is 16 residues. Germline CDR1 reads KGHSH; CDR2 reads LQKENI. CDR3 residues: CASSPPAGVPYNEQFF.

CDR3 sequence: CASSPPEGANSPLHF. The chain is built from TRBV18 and TRBJ1-6. CDR3 length: 15 amino acids. Germline lookup yields CDR1 KGHSH and CDR2 LQKENI.

The chain is built from TRBV7-9 and TRBJ2-4; TCRdb indicates TRBD2, and absent DNA this call remains unverified. Germline assignment: CDR1 SEHNR and CDR2 FQNEAQ (reference sequence). The CDR3 is 13 amino acids. The chain's CDR3 is CASTADGKNIQYF.

The chain is built from TRBV5-6 and TRBJ2-7; TCRdb gives TRBD2 as the D gene, but with no DNA this cannot be confirmed. In germline, CDR1 is SGHDT, CDR2 YYEEEE. The CDR3 is made up of 16 amino acids. The chain's CDR3 is CASSLMLAGGSYEQYF.

The chain recombines TRBV24-1 with TRBJ2-5. The germline CDR1 and CDR2 sequences are KGHDR and SFDVKD. The CDR3 contains 12 residues. The CDR3 loop reads CATSDFKETQYF.

The genes are TRBV18 and TRBJ2-5. This CDR3 region has 14 residues. From germline, CDR1 is KGHSH and CDR2 LQKENI. CDR3 protein: CASSPPGAQETQYF.

The CDR3 sequence is CASSPPGQGFNRNQPQHF. J is TRBJ1-5 and V is TRBV18; the TCRdb D gene call, TRBD1, has no DNA to confirm it. Germline V gene lookup returns CDR1 KGHSH and CDR2 LQKENI. The CDR3 spans 18 residues.

The J gene is TRBJ1-4, the V gene TRBV7-6. Germline V gene data show CDR1 as SGHVS and CDR2 as FNYEAQ. This CDR3 region has 15 residues. CDR3 amino acids: CASSPYLSVLEKLFF. Based on the CDR3 plus reference TRBV7-6 and TRBJ1-4, the full variable domain is GAGVSQSPRYKVTKRGQDVALRCDPISGHVSLYWYRQALGQGPEFLTYFNYEAQQDKSGLPNDRFSAERPEGSISTLTIQRTEQRDSAMYRCASSPYLSVLEKLFFGSGTQLSVL.

The chain recombines TRBV5-1 with TRBJ1-1; checking the TCRdb D call of TRBD1 is not possible without DNA. Germline loops: CDR1 SGHRS, CDR2 YFSETQ. The CDR3 runs to 14 residues. This chain's CDR3 is CASSRDRVNTEAFF. The full variable domain, its missing parts supplied by reference TRBV5-1 and TRBJ1-1, is KAGVTQTPRYLIKTRGQQVTLSCSPISGHRSVSWYQQTPGQGLQFLFEYFSETQRNKGNFPGRFSGRQFSNSRSEMNVSTLELGDSALYLCASSRDRVNTEAFFGQGTRLTVV.

The chain couples TRBV4-3 to TRBJ2-3; TCRdb outputs TRBD1, but without DNA this stays unchecked. Germline CDR1 and CDR2: LGHNA and YSLEER. The CDR3 has 17 residues. The CDR3 spells CASSQDYRGISTDTQYF.

This chain joins TRBV11-3 and TRBJ2-1; TCRdb's D call of TRBD1 is untestable without DNA. This CDR3 contains 16 residues. The germline CDR1 and CDR2 sequences are SGHNT and YENEEA. CDR3 sequence reads: CASSLEPGQGFGEQFF.

This chain connects TRBV12-3 or TRBV12-4 to TRBJ1-1; TCRdb picks TRBD1, but there is no DNA to check that call. This CDR3 has 11 amino acids. The chain's CDR3 is CASRYRGEAFF.

The J gene is TRBJ2-2, the V gene TRBV20-1. The CDR3 sequence is 13 residues long. Looked up from germline, CDR1 is DFQATT and CDR2 is SNEGSKA (reference sequence). CDR3 region: CSARQSGTGELFF.

The chain carries TRBV5-1 and TRBJ2-3; the D call of TRBD1 rests on TCRdb alone, since no DNA is present to check it. Germline CDR1 and CDR2: SGHRS and YFSETQ. The CDR3 consists of 16 residues. The CDR3 is CASSLLIQGATDTQYF.